Given below is one T cell receptor (beta chain) in context. Its antigen remains undetermined. No base-level quality is on record; no much larger clone is a single base apart. Deletion took 5 bases off V and 3 bases off J, with a span of 18 bases between the germline ends. From the cysteine through the phenylalanine, the CDR3 covers 16 amino acids. Just CDR3 DNA is preserved here, 48 bases in frame from base 1. The germline V gene specifies SGHRS as CDR1 and YFSETQ as CDR2. The donors were healthy, HIV-negative adults who had no recently reported acute infections or vaccinations. Every donor was a Caucasian adult residing in Nashville, Tennessee, USA. In the unsorted samples, around 81 million PBMCs were counted, and genomic DNA was extracted using the QIAamp DNA Blood Mini kit. After blood collection by leukapheresis, PBMCs were isolated using Ficoll-Histopaque density gradient centrifugation and then cryopreserved in the vapor phase of liquid nitrogen.

Using the deep immunoSEQ assay, multiplex PCR amplified TCR CDR3 regions from genomic DNA. Genomic DNA extracted from each cell subset was distributed evenly over all wells of several immunoSEQ 96-well plates, and each plate served as one replicate. Each replicate PCR for unsorted PBMC received about 0.3 ug genomic DNA, equal to 30,000 to 35,000 T cell genomes. Ten immunoSEQ deep assay plates were used to sequence unsorted PBMC genomic DNA. Purified libraries were measured with a Qubit 3.0 fluorometer, size-checked on a Bioanalyzer 2100, and measured again with the KAPA Library Quantification kit. A separate single-read 150-cycle Illumina NextSeq 550 flow cell was used to sequence each immunoSEQ 96-well plate. In the paper's pipeline: Because the immunoSEQ output held only junctional sequences and lacked quality scores, the filtering could not match the filtering applied to full-length reads. Sequences were annotated with PyIR, a Python wrapper for IgBLAST v1.9, and V/J genes and CDR3 were assigned using IMGT germline references. Reads were removed for weak V/J assignments (E-value above 1e-6), missing CDR3, stop codons, out-of-frame junctions, or ambiguous translated residues. V3J clonotypes were defined as sequences sharing the same inferred V gene, J gene, and CDR3 amino acid sequence. To compute the percentage overlap between repertoires, the number of shared unique clonotypes was divided by the size of the smaller repertoire. Three approaches were used to assess repertoire richness: RTK rarefaction, the Chao1 estimator, and Recon v2.1 estimates of unobserved clonotypes. The clones in this table, taken by TCRdb from immuneACCESS, are in-frame only. Not every clone is retained; where verified, under half of the shortfall comes from an unresolved V gene, and the cause of the rest is unknown. The DNA was the basis for D and trimming; V, J and clone size are from that table. Within this sample are fewer than 500,000 clones, with almost 80% of them counted one time only. Around 13% of the sample is in the top ten clones.

This sample was taken from a study of shared clonotypes between healthy human individuals (dated by TCRdb to about 2020). Looking at the study overall: The cohort comprised two women and three men aged 18 to 49 years. The study deeply sequenced blood TCR repertoires of five healthy adults to estimate repertoire size and the extent of clonotype sharing between individuals. To increase sequencing depth and limit assay-specific biases, TCR repertoire library preparation and sequencing were carried out by different laboratories using diverse techniques. Per donor, leukapheresis produced somewhere between about 0.8 and 9.5 billion PBMCs.

Findings and caveats that apply to the study as a whole: Pairwise subsampling led to the expectation that sequencing depth would affect the degree of clonotype sharing among donors. Because the study included a small number of donors, the genetic and exposure-history diversity represented was limited. Sampling was restricted to blood, and TCR repertoires in tissues likely differ from the TCR repertoires found in blood.

Sequenced sample: PBMCs. This sequence was found in a woman in her thirties or forties in good health. Some clones in this sample may be carry-over from other donors' samples. The rearrangement joined TRBV5-1 to TRBJ1-3, with the D gene uncertain. The CDR3: CASSLAPPFSGNTIYF. The DNA is TGCGCCAGCAGTCTCGCACCCCCCTTCAGTGGAAACACCATATATTTT.